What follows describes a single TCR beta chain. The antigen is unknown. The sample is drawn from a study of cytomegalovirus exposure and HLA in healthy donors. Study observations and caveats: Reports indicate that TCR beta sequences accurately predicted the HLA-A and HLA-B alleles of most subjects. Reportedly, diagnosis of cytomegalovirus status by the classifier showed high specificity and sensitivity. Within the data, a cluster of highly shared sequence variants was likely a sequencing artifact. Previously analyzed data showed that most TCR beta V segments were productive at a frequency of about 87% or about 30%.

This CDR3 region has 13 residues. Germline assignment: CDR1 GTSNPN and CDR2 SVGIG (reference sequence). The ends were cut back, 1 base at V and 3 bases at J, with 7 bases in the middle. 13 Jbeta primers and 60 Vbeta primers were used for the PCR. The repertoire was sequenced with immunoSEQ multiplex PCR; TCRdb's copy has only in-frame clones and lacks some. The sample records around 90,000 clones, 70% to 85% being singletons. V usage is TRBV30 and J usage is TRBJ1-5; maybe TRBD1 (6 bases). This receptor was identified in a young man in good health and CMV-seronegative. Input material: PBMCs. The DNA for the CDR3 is TGTGCCTGGAGTGGACAGGACAATCAGCCCCAGCATTTT. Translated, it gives CAWSGQDNQPQHF. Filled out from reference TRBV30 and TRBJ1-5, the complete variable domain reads SQTIHQWPATLVQPVGSPLSLECTVEGTSNPNLYWYRQAAGRGLQLLFYSVGIGQISSEVPQNLSASRPQDRQFILSSKKLLLSDSGFYLCAWSGQDNQPQHFGDGTRLSIL.